The 2 T cell receptor beta chains below come from one sample, sequenced in a study of T cell responses to AZD1222 COVID-19 vaccine. Data came from immunoSEQ multiplex PCR; TCRdb stores just in-frame clones and leaves some out. This repertoire shows just under 55,000 clones, nearly 90% found once; its top ten account for just under 4%. The source was peripheral blood, collected on day 0 of AZD1222 vaccination. These receptors were obtained from an adult in good health.

The genes are TRBV27 and TRBJ1-4, with D unresolved. Germline values: CDR1 MNHEY, CDR2 SMNVEV (reference sequence). The CDR3 totals 17 residues. Trimming removed 1 base at V and 2 bases at J, with 14 bases between. CDR3 nucleotides: TGTGCCAGCAGTTTATATGCCGGGGTGAATACTAATGAAAAACTGTTTTTT. Its protein is CASSLYAGVNTNEKLFF.

The chain couples TRBV6-2 or TRBV6-3 to TRBJ2-1; 9 bases map to TRBD2. Germline CDR1 and CDR2: MNHEY and SVGEGT. The junction had 7 bases not matched to a gene; V was cut back by 4 bases and J by 9 bases. This CDR3 comprises 14 residues. This chain's CDR3 is CASSWGGGATEQFF. The CDR3 coding sequence is TGTGCCAGCAGTTGGGGCGGGGGGGCCACTGAGCAGTTCTTC.